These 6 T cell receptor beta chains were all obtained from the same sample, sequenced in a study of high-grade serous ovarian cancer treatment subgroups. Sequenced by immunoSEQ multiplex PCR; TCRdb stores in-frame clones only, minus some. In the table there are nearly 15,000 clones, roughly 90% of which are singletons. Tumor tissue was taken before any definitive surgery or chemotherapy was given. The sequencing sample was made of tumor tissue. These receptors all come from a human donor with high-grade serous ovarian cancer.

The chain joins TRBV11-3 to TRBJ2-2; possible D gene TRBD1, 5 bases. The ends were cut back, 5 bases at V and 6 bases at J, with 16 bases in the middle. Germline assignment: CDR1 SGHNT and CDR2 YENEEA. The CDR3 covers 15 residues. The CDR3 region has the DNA TGTGCCAGCAGCCCCTATAGGGGCGGTTCCGGGGAGCTGTTTTTT. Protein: CASSPYRGGSGELFF.

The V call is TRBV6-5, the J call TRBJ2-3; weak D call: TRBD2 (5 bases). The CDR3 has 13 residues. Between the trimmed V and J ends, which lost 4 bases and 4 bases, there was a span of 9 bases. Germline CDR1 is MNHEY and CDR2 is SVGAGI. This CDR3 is CASSSLGSDTQYF. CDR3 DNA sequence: TGTGCCAGCAGTTCACTAGGCTCAGATACGCAGTATTTT.

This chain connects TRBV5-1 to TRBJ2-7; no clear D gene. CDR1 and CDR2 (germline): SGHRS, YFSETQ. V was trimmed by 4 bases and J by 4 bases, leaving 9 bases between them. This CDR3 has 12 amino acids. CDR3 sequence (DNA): TGCGCCAGCAGCGAGGTGGGGTACGAGCAGTACTTC. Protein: CASSEVGYEQYF.

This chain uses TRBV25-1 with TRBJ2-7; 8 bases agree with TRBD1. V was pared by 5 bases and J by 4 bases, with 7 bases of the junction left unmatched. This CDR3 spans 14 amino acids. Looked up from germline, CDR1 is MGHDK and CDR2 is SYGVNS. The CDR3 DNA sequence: TGTGCCAGCAGTAGGGCAGGGGGCCGGTACGAGCAGTACTTC. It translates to CASSRAGGRYEQYF.

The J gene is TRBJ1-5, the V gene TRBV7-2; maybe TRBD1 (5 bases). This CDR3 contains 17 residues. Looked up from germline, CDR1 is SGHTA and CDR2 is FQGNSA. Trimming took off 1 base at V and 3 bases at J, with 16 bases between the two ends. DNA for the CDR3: TGTGCCAGCAGCTTAGTAAGCGGGGCGAGCCTCAATCAGCCCCAGCATTTT. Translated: CASSLVSGASLNQPQHF.

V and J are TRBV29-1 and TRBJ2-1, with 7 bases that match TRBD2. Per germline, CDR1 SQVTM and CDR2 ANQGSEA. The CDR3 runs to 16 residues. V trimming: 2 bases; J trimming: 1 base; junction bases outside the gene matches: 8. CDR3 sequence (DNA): TGCAGCGTTGAAAGCCCTGGACTAGATTCCTACAATGAGCAGTTCTTC. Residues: CSVESPGLDSYNEQFF.